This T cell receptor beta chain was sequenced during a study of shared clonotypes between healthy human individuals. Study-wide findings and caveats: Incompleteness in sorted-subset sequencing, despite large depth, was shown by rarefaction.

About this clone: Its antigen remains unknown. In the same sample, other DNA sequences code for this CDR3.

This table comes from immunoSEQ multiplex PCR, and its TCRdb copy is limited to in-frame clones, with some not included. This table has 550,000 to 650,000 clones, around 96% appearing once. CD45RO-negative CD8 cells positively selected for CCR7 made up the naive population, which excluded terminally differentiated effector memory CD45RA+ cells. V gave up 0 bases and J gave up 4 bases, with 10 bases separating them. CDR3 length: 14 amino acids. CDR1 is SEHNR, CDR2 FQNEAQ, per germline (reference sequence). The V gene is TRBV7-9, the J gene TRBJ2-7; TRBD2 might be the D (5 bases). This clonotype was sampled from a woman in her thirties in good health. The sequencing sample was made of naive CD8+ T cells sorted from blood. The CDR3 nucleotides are TGTGCCAGCAGCTTAGCAGGCGCGGGTTACGAGCAGTACTTC. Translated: CASSLAGAGYEQYF.